This T cell receptor beta chain appears in the sequencing data of a study of blood T cell repertoires in COVID-19. The overall study: Samples came from the United States, Italy and Spain, spanning acute and convalescent COVID-19. PBMCs, B-cell-depleted T cells, or T cells were the source of the cDNA or gDNA that made up the material.

The CDR3 extends over 15 amino acids. The germline V gene encodes CDR1 SNHLY and CDR2 FYNNEI. The V segment lost 4 bases and the J segment 9 bases; nucleotides outside the gene matches: 8. Per the original methods: Cell counts per sample came from amplifying reference gene primers. Sequenced by immunoSEQ multiplex PCR; TCRdb stores in-frame clones only, minus some. V and J calls and clone size are as listed in that table; D and trimming were resolved from the DNA. The sample contains about 280,000 clones, 89% of which appear only once. The receptor was derived from a woman aged 55-75 years who had recovered from COVID-19. The sample taken for sequencing was PBMCs or T cells enriched from blood (not recorded which). This chain connects TRBV2 to TRBJ2-1, with 11 nucleotides matching TRBD2. CDR3 amino acids: CASSGLAGSPIEQFF. CDR3 nucleotide sequence: TGTGCCAGCAGTGGACTAGCGGGATCCCCAATTGAGCAGTTCTTC.